One TCR beta chain is described in this entry. In the original processing: Researchers report that nucleated cell counts were estimated from reference gene primer amplification. Sequencing was performed with immunoSEQ multiplex PCR; in TCRdb, only in-frame clones are kept and a portion is missing. The DNA gave D and trimming, while V, J and clone size come from that table. The data show around 200,000 clones, roughly 87% seen once. This sample stems from a study of blood T cell repertoires in COVID-19. Study context: Acute-phase and convalescent COVID-19 samples originated in the United States, Italy and Spain. Sources were T cells, B-cell-depleted T cells, or PBMCs; the material itself was cDNA or gDNA.

The trim removed 4 bases at V and 0 bases at J, leaving 0 bases unmatched. The CDR3 is 15 amino acids. Germline loops: CDR1 MDHEN, CDR2 SYDVKM. The TCR sequence derives from a man in his forties with active or convalescent COVID-19. The chain has TRBV28 and TRBJ2-3; 11 bases are a match to TRBD2. The sequenced material came from peripheral blood. The CDR3 DNA reads TGTGCCAGCAGTTGGACTAGCGGGAGCACAGATACGCAGTATTTT. It codes for CASSWTSGSTDTQYF.